A single sample is the source of the 31 T cell receptor beta chains below, sequenced in a study of T cell repertoires in cytomegalovirus infection. TCRdb re-derived calls from the reads in MiXCR, one entry per CDR3 protein. Of more than 500,000 distinct CDR3 sequences in the sample, approximately 15% were seen once. Sequenced input: CD8+ T cells from PBMCs. The receptors come from a human donor in good health (CMV status not recorded). Some clones in this sample may be carry-over from other donors' samples.

This clonotype was seen a handful of times. The V call is TRBV11-2, the J call TRBJ1-2; the match to TRBD1 covers 8 bases. With V trimmed by 1 base and J by 3 bases, 4 bases remained unmatched. Germline values: CDR1 SGHAT, CDR2 FQNNGV. The CDR3 loop spans 15 amino acids. CDR3 region: CASSLAGGGDYGYTF. As DNA, the CDR3 is TGTGCCAGCAGCTTAGCAGGGGGCGGAGACTATGGCTACACCTTC.

Concerning this clonotype itself: Since no conserved phenylalanine or tryptophan closes the CDR3, a read error is the likely cause. The chain couples TRBV27 to TRBJ1-2; no definite D call. V was cut by 2 bases and J by 4 bases, with 11 bases left in between. CDR3 length: 14 residues. Germline CDR1 MNHEY, CDR2 SMNVEV (reference sequence). The CDR3: CASSLNRHSYGYTL. The CDR3, as DNA: TGTGCCAGCAGTTTAAACAGACACTCCTATGGCTACACCTTA.

V and J are TRBV28 and TRBJ1-6, with 11 bases identical to TRBD1. Germline V gene sequence: CDR1 MDHEN, CDR2 SYDVKM. The V and J ends lost 6 bases and 2 bases, in that order; junction bases with no gene match: 9. The CDR3 is 18 residues long. The CDR3 DNA is TGTGCCAGCAGGCCCGGGACAGGGGGTTACCCCTATAATTCACCCCTCCACTTT. Residues: CASRPGTGGYPYNSPLHF.

This clonotype was seen many times. J is TRBJ1-2 and V is TRBV10-3, with D possibly being TRBD1 (5 bases). Deletions cut 7 bases from V and 4 bases from J, with 13 bases between. The CDR3 is made up of 13 amino acids. Germline-derived CDR1 and CDR2 are ENHRY and SYGVKD. The CDR3 bases are TGTGCCATCACCTCGACAGTCCTCTATGGCTACACCTTC. It yields the protein CAITSTVLYGYTF.

This clonotype was recorded many times. The chain joins TRBV7-9 to TRBJ1-1, with D perhaps TRBD1 (6 bases). V lost 1 base to trimming and J lost 7 bases, with 7 bases between them. Per the germline V gene, CDR1 is SEHNR and CDR2 is FQNEAQ (reference sequence). This CDR3 comprises 12 residues. As DNA, the CDR3 is TGTGCCAGCAGCTTAGGGGACATTGAAGCTTTCTTT. Its translation: CASSLGDIEAFF.

The chain joins TRBV27 to TRBJ2-7, with 12 bases matching TRBD1. CDR3 length equals 15 residues. Trimming took 4 bases from V and 5 from J; bases not matched to a gene: 6. Germline V gene sequence: CDR1 MNHEY, CDR2 SMNVEV (reference sequence). CDR3 in amino acids: CASSSAGTGGDEQYF. The DNA of the CDR3 is TGTGCCAGCAGTTCCGCCGGGACAGGGGGCGACGAGCAGTACTTC.

This clonotype showed up just a few times. CDR3 DNA: TGTGCCAGTAGTGGGGGACTCCAGGAGAATGAAAAACTGTTTTTT. Translation: CASSGGLQENEKLFF. The chain is built from TRBV19 and TRBJ1-4; D perhaps matches TRBD1 (5 bases). The V end was cut by 5 bases, the J end by 5 bases, with 15 bases between. Germline-derived CDR1 and CDR2 are LNHDA and SQIVND (reference sequence). CDR3 length: 15 residues.

This clonotype was detected a few times. V and J are TRBV6-1 and TRBJ1-1, with D perhaps TRBD1 (5 bases). V lost 7 bases to trimming and J lost 1 base, with 10 bases between them. The CDR3 extends over 13 amino acids. The germline gives CDR1 MNHNS, CDR2 SASEGT. CDR3: CASNGDWNTEAFF. CDR3 DNA sequence: TGTGCCAGCAATGGGGACTGGAACACTGAAGCTTTCTTT.

The sample holds a few counts of this clonotype. The chain employs TRBV5-1 and TRBJ1-5; no clear D. CDR1 and CDR2 (germline): SGHRS, YFSETQ. V dropped 2 bases and J dropped 5 bases, with 11 bases sitting between them. This CDR3 is 14 amino acids long. The CDR3 DNA reads as TGCGCCAGCAGCTTTCGGCAGACTCATCAGCCCCAGCATTTT. This gives the protein CASSFRQTHQPQHF.

This clonotype has at least ten counts. This sequence joins TRBV28 and TRBJ2-1; TRBD1 matches 9 bases. Trimming at V came to 6 bases and at J to 5 bases, leaving 5 bases not matched to a gene. This CDR3 spans 14 amino acids. The germline CDR1 and CDR2 sequences are MDHEN and SYDVKM. This CDR3 is CASRPDRGHNEQFF. The CDR3 nucleotides read TGTGCCAGCAGACCGGACAGGGGACACAATGAGCAGTTCTTC. Drawing the rest from reference TRBV28 and TRBJ2-1, the complete variable domain is DVKVTQSSRYLVKRTGEKVFLECVQDMDHENMFWYRQDPGLGLRLIYFSYDVKMKEKGDIPEGYSVSREKKERFSLILESASTNQTSMYLCASRPDRGHNEQFFGPGTRLTVL.

This clonotype came up a few times. The rearrangement uses TRBV9 and TRBJ1-5, with 10 bases aligning to TRBD1. The ends lost 2 bases at V and 7 bases at J; junction bases unmatched: 6. This CDR3 contains 15 residues. The germline gives CDR1 SGDLS, CDR2 YYNGEE. Here the CDR3 DNA reads TGTGCCAGCAGCGTTGGGACAGGGGTGAGGCAGCCCCAGCATTTT. Protein product: CASSVGTGVRQPQHF.

This clonotype was seen repeatedly, ten times or more. This chain connects TRBV7-9 to TRBJ1-2; unclear D gene. Germline assignment: CDR1 SEHNR and CDR2 FQNEAQ (reference sequence). The CDR3 totals 15 residues. Trimming cost V 1 base and J 1 base, with 10 bases left between them. CDR3 coding DNA: TGTGCCAGCAGCTTAGTCAGACGGGATAACTATGGCTACACCTTC. It yields the protein CASSLVRRDNYGYTF. Full variable domain (remainder filled in from reference TRBV7-9 and TRBJ1-2): DTGVSQNPRHKITKRGQNVTFRCDPISEHNRLYWYRQTLGQGPEFLTYFQNEAQLEKSRLLSDRFSAERPKGSFSTLEIQRTEQGDSAMYLCASSLVRRDNYGYTFGSGTRLTVV.

In this sample, this clonotype turned up many times. The chain uses TRBV12-5 and TRBJ1-4; D gene unclear. Deletions cut 4 bases from V and 2 bases from J, with 14 bases between. In germline, CDR1 is LGHNT, CDR2 FRNRAP. The length of the CDR3 is 16 residues. The CDR3, as DNA: TGTGCTAGTGGTTGGGAGGACTTGGGGACTAATGAAAAACTGTTTTTT. Protein product: CASGWEDLGTNEKLFF.

The DNA for the CDR3 is TGTGCCAGCAGTTACTCGAAGGCGTCTGGCTACGAGCAGTACTTC. It yields the protein CASSYSKASGYEQYF. The chain links TRBV6-2 or TRBV6-3 to TRBJ2-7; D gene ambiguous. Deletions cut 0 bases from V and 3 bases from J, with 12 bases between. The CDR3 contains 15 residues. The germline CDR1 and CDR2 sequences are MNHEY and SVGEGT.

In this sample, this clonotype turned up a few times. The rearrangement links TRBV9 to TRBJ1-5; D uncertain. The V gene's germline CDR1 is SGDLS and CDR2 YYNGEE. The CDR3 runs to 15 residues. V was shortened by 4 bases and J by 3 bases, with 14 bases between the two germline ends. CDR3 sequence reads: CASSPGVSINQPQHF. The CDR3 DNA sequence: TGTGCCAGCAGCCCCGGTGTGTCAATCAATCAGCCCCAGCATTTT.

The genes are TRBV28 and TRBJ2-7; D is undetermined. Trimming took 7 bases from V and 1 from J, leaving 11 bases between them. Germline CDR1 and CDR2: MDHEN and SYDVKM. The length of the CDR3 is 13 residues. The CDR3 nucleotides read TGTGCCAGCACCAAGTCCTCGTCCTACGAGCAGTACTTC. This translates into CASTKSSSYEQYF.

In this sample, this clonotype turned up many times. V and J are TRBV7-8 and TRBJ1-5; D gene uncertain. The germline gives CDR1 SGHVS, CDR2 FQNEAQ. The CDR3 is 12 residues long. The V end lost 2 bases, the J end lost 9 bases, and 8 bases lay between the germline ends. The chain's CDR3 is CASSLSPRPQHF. CDR3 nucleotide sequence: TGTGCCAGCAGCTTAAGTCCTAGGCCCCAGCATTTT.

The V call is TRBV27, the J call TRBJ1-1; weak D call: TRBD1 (5 bases). This CDR3 is 14 amino acids long. Trimming cost V 3 bases and J 6 bases, with 14 bases left between them. The germline V gene has CDR1 MNHEY and CDR2 SMNVEV (reference sequence). The CDR3 nucleotides are TGTGCCAGCAGTTTTTCAGGGACCGGCGCTGAAGCTTTCTTT. It specifies CASSFSGTGAEAFF.

This clonotype was detected a few times. The chain uses TRBV27 and TRBJ1-1; 9 bases match TRBD1. J lost 2 bases, V lost 1 base, and 5 bases had no gene match. The germline CDR1 and CDR2 sequences are MNHEY and SMNVEV (reference sequence). There are 16 residues in the CDR3. In nucleotides, the CDR3 is TGTGCCAGCAGTTTATACCCGACAGGGGGAAACACTGAAGCTTTCTTT. It is translated as CASSLYPTGGNTEAFF.

Many counts were recorded for this clonotype. J is TRBJ1-1 and V is TRBV7-2, with D possibly TRBD1 on 6 matching bases. The germline V and J ends were trimmed by 5 bases and 9 bases, with 13 bases remaining between them. Germline CDR1 and CDR2: SGHTA and FQGNSA. The CDR3 contains 12 residues. The CDR3 spells CASSSNRAQAFF. As DNA, the CDR3 is TGTGCCAGCAGCAGCAACAGGGCCCAAGCTTTCTTT.

A remark on this clonotype: A much larger clonotype is one base distant, so this may be a read error. The chain links TRBV4-2 to TRBJ1-2; 9 nucleotides agree with TRBD1. CDR3 length equals 18 residues. Germline V lookup: CDR1 LGHNA, CDR2 YNFKEQ. The CDR3 region is CASSQEEVAGQGPNGYAF. The CDR3 DNA follows: TGTGCCAGCAGCCAAGAAGAAGTGGCGGGACAGGGACCCAATGGCTACGCCTTC.

There are many counts of this clonotype. At one boundary the junction diverges from the germline segment, which might be a read error. J is TRBJ2-7 and V is TRBV7-9; D may be TRBD1 (5 bases). Germline CDR1 is SEHNR and CDR2 is FQNEAQ (reference sequence). This CDR3 is built from 13 residues. CDR3: CASSRTPSHEQYF. Written as DNA, the CDR3 is TGTGCCAGCAGCCGGACACCCTCCCACGAGCAGTACTTC.

This clonotype showed up just a few times. The rearrangement links TRBV6-1 to TRBJ1-1, with a weak D call TRBD1 (5 bases). Trimming cost V 3 bases and J 8 bases, with 10 bases left between them. There are 12 residues in the CDR3. CDR1 is MNHNS, CDR2 SASEGT, per germline. CDR3 sequence reads: CASSDLGPEAFF. CDR3 in DNA: TGTGCCAGCAGTGACTTGGGACCCGAAGCTTTCTTT.

This clonotype occurred a few times. The gene calls are TRBV20-1 and TRBJ1-1, with a weak D call TRBD1 (5 bases). Per the germline V gene, CDR1 is DFQATT and CDR2 is SNEGSKA (reference sequence). The CDR3 runs 18 residues. Trimming removed 0 bases from V and 3 bases from J, with 23 bases in between. CDR3 coding DNA: TGCAGTGCTAGAGATGTAGGAGGGGAGGGTACGGCGGACACTGAAGCTTTCTTT. This codes for CSARDVGGEGTADTEAFF.

The V gene is TRBV14, the J gene TRBJ2-7; D not resolved. The CDR3 spans 13 residues. CDR1 and CDR2 (germline): SGHDN, FVKESK. The V and J ends lost 2 bases and 6 bases respectively, with 11 bases between them. Here the CDR3 DNA reads TGTGCCAGCAGCCAAATCCCTCGAGGCGAGCAGTACTTC. Translated, it gives CASSQIPRGEQYF.

The chain carries TRBV7-9 and TRBJ2-6; D is possibly TRBD2 (6 bases). Germline lookup yields CDR1 SEHNR and CDR2 FQNEAQ (reference sequence). V was trimmed by 1 base and J by 2 bases, leaving 12 bases between them. This CDR3 spans 17 amino acids. Written as DNA, the CDR3 is TGTGCCAGCAGCTTAGTGGGCGGGACGGCTGGGGCCAACGTCCTGACTTTC. It is translated as CASSLVGGTAGANVLTF.

The CDR3 DNA reads as TGTGCCAGCAGCACCGGACAGGGGGTAGTAGAGGAGACCCAGTACTTC. Amino acids: CASSTGQGVVEETQYF. The gene calls are TRBV5-6 and TRBJ2-5; 10 positions match TRBD1. Germline assignment: CDR1 SGHDT and CDR2 YYEEEE. The CDR3 totals 16 residues. The V and J ends lost 4 bases and 5 bases, in that order; junction bases with no gene match: 11.

The chain couples TRBV5-6 to TRBJ1-2, with a tentative D call TRBD1 (5 bases). Germline assignment: CDR1 SGHDT and CDR2 YYEEEE. This CDR3 comprises 11 residues. Trimming cost V 4 bases and J 7 bases, with 8 bases left between them. This CDR3 reads CASSGGPGYTF. The CDR3, as DNA: TGTGCCAGCAGCGGGGGACCTGGCTACACCTTC. Using reference TRBV5-6 and TRBJ1-2 for the parts outside the CDR3, the full variable domain is DAGVTQSPTHLIKTRGQQVTLRCSPKSGHDTVSWYQQALGQGPQFIFQYYEEEERQRGNFPDRFSGHQFPNYSSELNVNALLLGDSALYLCASSGGPGYTFGSGTRLTVV.

This clonotype was recorded at least ten times. The chain joins TRBV7-8 to TRBJ2-1; D might be TRBD2 (6 bases). This CDR3 comprises 13 residues. Germline CDR1 reads SGHVS; CDR2 reads FQNEAQ. V lost 3 bases to trimming and J lost 7 bases, with 10 bases between them. The CDR3 sequence: CASSFGLANEQFF. The DNA for the CDR3 is TGTGCCAGCAGCTTTGGTCTAGCGAATGAGCAGTTCTTC.

Ten or more counts support this clonotype. The rearrangement links TRBV7-2 to TRBJ1-2, with unresolved D. The CDR3 sequence is 14 residues long. Germline V gives CDR1 SGHTA, CDR2 FQGNSA. The V end was cut by 5 bases, the J end by 8 bases, with 18 bases between. CDR3 in amino acids: CASSLHDQYKGYTF. CDR3 nucleotides: TGTGCCAGCAGCCTACACGATCAGTATAAAGGCTACACCTTC.

There are a few counts of this clonotype. V gene TRBV5-1 combines with J gene TRBJ2-7; D is perhaps TRBD1 (5 bases). Germline V gene sequence: CDR1 SGHRS, CDR2 YFSETQ. Trimming removed 0 bases from V and 4 bases from J, with 11 bases in between. The CDR3 consists of 14 residues. The CDR3 coding sequence is TGCGCCAGCAGCTTGGAACAGGAGCCTTACGAGCAGTACTTC. As protein: CASSLEQEPYEQYF. Filled out from reference TRBV5-1 and TRBJ2-7, the complete variable domain reads KAGVTQTPRYLIKTRGQQVTLSCSPISGHRSVSWYQQTPGQGLQFLFEYFSETQRNKGNFPGRFSGRQFSNSRSEMNVSTLELGDSALYLCASSLEQEPYEQYFGPGTRLTVT.